This is a list of T cell receptor beta chains from one sample in a study of blood T cell repertoires in COVID-19. Produced via immunoSEQ multiplex PCR; TCRdb's table is partial and in-frame only. The sample lists about 87,000 clones, roughly 86% occurring once. The material sequenced was peripheral blood. The origin of the receptors is a human donor with acute or convalescent COVID-19. The donor label of this sample is uncertain. Each CDR3 is given with its conserved first and last residue. The D gene is left open where the match is weak. Size values are once, few and many counts, or a class for expanded clones, and some rows have none.

TGTGCCAGCAGCACACTAGCGGGGGGCCGCAGCTCCTACAATGAGCAGTTCTTC | CASSTLAGGRSSYNEQFF | TRBJ2-1 | NA | TRBV3-1/TRBV3-2 | TRBD2
TGTGCCAGCAGTTTAGACAGGGGAGATAACAATGAGCAGTTCTTC | CASSLDRGDNNEQFF | TRBJ2-1 | NA | TRBV28 | TRBD1
TGTGCCTGGAGATACACAGATACGCAGTATTTT | CAWRYTDTQYF | TRBJ2-3 | NA | TRBV30 | NA
TGTGCCAGCAGCTTGGACGGACTCGCTAATTCACCCCTCCACTTT | CASSLDGLANSPLHF | TRBJ1-6 | NA | TRBV5-4 | NA
TGTGCCAGCAGCCCCGGGACAGGGAACTTTAATGAAAAACTGTTTTTT | CASSPGTGNFNEKLFF | TRBJ1-4 | NA | TRBV9 | TRBD1
TGCGCCAGCAGCTTCGGACAGGGAATTCAGGATGAGCAGTTCTTC | CASSFGQGIQDEQFF | TRBJ2-1 | NA | TRBV5-1 | TRBD1
TGTGCCACCAGCACGGTGCAGGCGCGCTCCCCTGAAGCTTTCTTT | CATSTVQARSPEAFF | TRBJ1-1 | NA | TRBV15 | NA
TGTGCCAGCAGCCACCGGGACAGGGCGAAGACCCAGTACTTC | CASSHRDRAKTQYF | TRBJ2-5 | NA | TRBV14 | TRBD1
TGTGCCAGCAGCCAAGCCCTAGGGGGGGCTGAAGCTTTCTTT | CASSQALGGAEAFF | TRBJ1-1 | few | TRBV3-1/TRBV3-2 | NA
TGCGCCAGCAGTCCGCCTACAGGGTTAGGTCTCGGCGGTGAGCAGTTCTTC | CASSPPTGLGLGGEQFF | TRBJ2-1 | NA | TRBV5-1 | NA
TGTGCCAGCAGCCGCGGACTAGCGGGGGACAATGAGCAGTTCTTC | CASSRGLAGDNEQFF | TRBJ2-1 | NA | TRBV3-1/TRBV3-2 | TRBD2
TGTGCCAGCAGTAAGCAGGGGGGTGTTCAGCCCCAGCATTTT | CASSKQGGVQPQHF | TRBJ1-5 | NA | TRBV28 | TRBD1
TGCGCCAGCAGATCACAGGGGGCTGGAAACACCATATATTTT | CASRSQGAGNTIYF | TRBJ1-3 | NA | TRBV10-2 | TRBD1
TGTGCCAGCAGTTTCGGGGGGGCTAAAGATACGCAGTATTTT | CASSFGGAKDTQYF | TRBJ2-3 | once | TRBV28 | TRBD2
TGTGCTAGTGGTTTGGGACAGACGACCGGGGAGCTGTTTTTT | CASGLGQTTGELFF | TRBJ2-2 | NA | TRBV12-5 | NA
TGTGCCAGCAGCCGGGGGTCTATCGATGAGCAGTTCTTC | CASSRGSIDEQFF | TRBJ2-1 | NA | TRBV7-9 | NA
TGTGCCAGCAGCTCAGGGCTTCGGGAGACCCAGTACTTC | CASSSGLRETQYF | TRBJ2-5 | NA | TRBV6-6 | NA
TGTGCCAGCAGCTTTAGCGCCGATACGCAGTATTTT | CASSFSADTQYF | TRBJ2-3 | NA | TRBV7-9 | NA
TGTGCCAGCAGCGTAGCCGGGGTGTGGGAGTCCACAGATACGCAGTATTTT | CASSVAGVWESTDTQYF | TRBJ2-3 | NA | TRBV9 | NA
TGCGCCAGCAGCCAAGACAGCGAAAGGCATTCACCCCTCCACTTT | CASSQDSERHSPLHF | TRBJ1-6 | NA | TRBV4-3 | NA
TGCGCCAGCAGGACGACAGGGGGCTCAAACACCATATATTTT | CASRTTGGSNTIYF | TRBJ1-3 | few | TRBV5-1 | TRBD1
TGCGCCAGCTACAGGGAGCCGCCCCTCCACTTT | CASYREPPLHF | TRBJ1-6 | NA | TRBV10-1 | NA
TGTGCCAGCTCACCGGGCTTCCAGGGCGGTCAGCCCCAGCATTTT | CASSPGFQGGQPQHF | TRBJ1-5 | NA | TRBV18 | NA
TGTGCCAGTAGTATACGGAGCCGGTCGACCTACGAGCAGTACTTC | CASSIRSRSTYEQYF | TRBJ2-7 | NA | TRBV19 | NA
TGTGCCAGCAGTTACTCATCGAGAAATGAAAAACTGTTTTTT | CASSYSSRNEKLFF | TRBJ1-4 | NA | TRBV6-6 | NA
TGTGCCACCAGTGACCACGGGTCGCAAACAGATACGCAGTATTTT | CATSDHGSQTDTQYF | TRBJ2-3 | NA | TRBV24-1 | NA
TGTGCCAGTAGTATCACAGGGAGCAATCAGCCCCAGCATTTT | CASSITGSNQPQHF | TRBJ1-5 | NA | TRBV19 | NA
TGTGCCGTAGCGGGGCCTAGCGGCTTCCAAGAGACCCAGTACTTC | CAVAGPSGFQETQYF | TRBJ2-5 | NA | TRBV10-3 | TRBD2
TGCAGTGCCGACAGGTCCTACGAGCAGTACTTC | CSADRSYEQYF | TRBJ2-7 | NA | TRBV20-1 | NA
TGTGCCAGTAGATACAGGGGACAAGGGGGCAATCAGCCCCAGCATTTT | CASRYRGQGGNQPQHF | TRBJ1-5 | NA | TRBV19 | TRBD1
TGTGCCAGCTCCCCCGTCCGGACAGGGAAGACAGAGACCCAGTACTTC | CASSPVRTGKTETQYF | TRBJ2-5 | NA | TRBV7-6 | TRBD1
TGCGCCAGCAGCTTTCAGACAGGCCAAGAGACCCAGTACTTC | CASSFQTGQETQYF | TRBJ2-5 | NA | TRBV4-1 | NA